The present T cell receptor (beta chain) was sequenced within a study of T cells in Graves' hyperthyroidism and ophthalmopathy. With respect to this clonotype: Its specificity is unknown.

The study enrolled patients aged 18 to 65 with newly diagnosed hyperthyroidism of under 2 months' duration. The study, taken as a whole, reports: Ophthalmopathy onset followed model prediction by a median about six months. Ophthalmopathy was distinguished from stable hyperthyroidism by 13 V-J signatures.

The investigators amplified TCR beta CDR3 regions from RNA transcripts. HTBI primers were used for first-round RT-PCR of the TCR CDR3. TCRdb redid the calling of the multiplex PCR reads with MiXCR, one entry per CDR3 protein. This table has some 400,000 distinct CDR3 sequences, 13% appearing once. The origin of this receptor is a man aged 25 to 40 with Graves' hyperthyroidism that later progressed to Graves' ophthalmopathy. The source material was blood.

CDR3: CASSLLIGYEQYF. Written as DNA, the CDR3 is TGCGCCAGCAGCTTGTTAATCGGGTACGAGCAGTACTTC. The chain joins TRBV5-1 to TRBJ2-7; D gene ambiguous. Germline V lookup: CDR1 SGHRS, CDR2 YFSETQ. Trimming shortened V by 1 base and J by 4 bases, and 9 bases separated the two germline ends. The CDR3 is made up of 13 amino acids.